This T cell receptor (beta chain) emerged from a study of shared clonotypes between healthy human individuals. Study-level results: Larger estimated richness was generally recorded for naive subsets relative to memory subsets.

There are 14 residues in the CDR3. The germline gives CDR1 SGHAT, CDR2 FQNNGV. Trimming took 4 bases from V and 0 from J, leaving 6 bases between them. On this clone itself: The antigen remains undetermined.

TCRdb keeps only in-frame clones here, not all; method: immunoSEQ multiplex PCR. The sample carries roughly 2,500,000 clones, 93% recorded once. This receptor was obtained from a man aged 18 to 29 in good health. Some clones in this sample may be carry-over from other donors' samples. V gene TRBV11-2 combines with J gene TRBJ1-4; D uncertain. The sequenced material came from naive CD4+ T cells from PBMCs. As to subset: CD45RA+ positively selected. The CDR3 DNA reads TGTGCCAGCAGCTCCCTTACAACTAATGAAAAACTGTTTTTT. Its translation is CASSSLTTNEKLFF.